Below, 28 T cell receptor beta chains from the same sample are listed, as sequenced in a study of blood T cell repertoires in COVID-19. Profiled with immunoSEQ multiplex PCR; TCRdb holds only in-frame clones, not every one. The sample has about 230,000 clones, over 75% seen once. The material sequenced was peripheral blood. These receptors came from a woman of 80 years or more with acute or convalescent COVID-19.

The chain's CDR3 is CASSLAGRKLGKLFF. The CDR3 bases are TGTGCCAGCAGTTTAGCGGGCAGAAAGCTAGGAAAACTGTTTTTT. The chain recombines TRBV28 with TRBJ1-4, with no clear D. The V and J ends lost 2 bases and 10 bases respectively, with 17 bases between them. CDR1 is MDHEN and CDR2 is SYDVKM in the germline V gene. The CDR3 runs 15 residues.

The chain couples TRBV10-3 to TRBJ2-3; 8 bases are shared with TRBD1. V lost 2 bases and J lost 8; bases outside the gene matches: 9. The CDR3 is 15 amino acids. Germline lookup yields CDR1 ENHRY and CDR2 SYGVKD. This CDR3 is CAISEGTGGGSTQYF. The CDR3 region has the DNA TGTGCCATCAGTGAGGGGACAGGTGGGGGTTCTACGCAGTATTTT.

CDR3 sequence (DNA): TGCGCCAGCAAGAGTTCTATCGGTCAGGGTATCATGAACACTGAAGCTTTCTTT. Protein product: CASKSSIGQGIMNTEAFF. The gene calls are TRBV10-2 and TRBJ1-1; tentative D call: TRBD1 (5 bases). The CDR3 runs 18 residues. The germline V gene has CDR1 WSHSY and CDR2 SAAADI. With 7 bases removed from V and 0 bases from J, the gap between germline ends came to 24 bases.

This chain uses TRBV10-2 with TRBJ2-7, with D perhaps matching TRBD1 (5 bases). V lost 2 bases and J 3 bases, leaving 11 bases between the germline ends. This CDR3 has 14 residues. Per the germline V gene, CDR1 is WSHSY and CDR2 is SAAADI. The CDR3 spells CASSERRALYEQYF. The CDR3 DNA reads TGCGCCAGCAGTGAGCGCAGGGCCCTCTACGAGCAGTACTTC.

V is TRBV9 and J is TRBJ2-3; TRBD1 agrees at 8 bases. This CDR3 has 18 amino acids. V shed 0 bases and J 3 bases; nucleotides not matched to a gene: 12. Germline V gene data show CDR1 as SGDLS and CDR2 as YYNGEE. The CDR3 DNA sequence: TGTGCCAGCAGCGTAGTCCCCCCAGGGGGCGGTAGTACAGATACGCAGTATTTT. Amino acid sequence: CASSVVPPGGGSTDTQYF.

V and J are TRBV5-1 and TRBJ2-5; 9 bases are a match to TRBD1. CDR3 length equals 15 residues. The germline gives CDR1 SGHRS, CDR2 YFSETQ. The V gene end was trimmed by 3 bases and the J gene end by 2 bases; junction bases not matched to a gene: 5. Written as DNA, the CDR3 is TGCGCCAGCAGCTGGGGGGACAGGGCACAAGAGACCCAGTACTTC. It yields the protein CASSWGDRAQETQYF.

The chain is built from TRBV14 and TRBJ2-5, with D possibly matching TRBD1 (6 bases). Trimming removed 0 bases from V and 4 bases from J, with 12 bases in between. CDR1 is SGHDN and CDR2 is FVKESK in the germline V gene. CDR3 length equals 15 residues. CDR3 residues: CASSQENRVSETQYF. In DNA form, the CDR3 reads TGTGCCAGCAGCCAAGAGAACAGGGTATCAGAGACCCAGTACTTC.

This clone was recorded once. The CDR3 DNA is TGTGCCAGCAGCTTAGGTACAGGGTCGGGCACCGGGGAGCTGTTTTTT. Protein: CASSLGTGSGTGELFF. The chain recombines TRBV11-3 with TRBJ2-2, with D perhaps matching TRBD1 (6 bases). The germline V gene encodes CDR1 SGHNT and CDR2 YENEEA. The CDR3 is 16 residues long. The V gene lost 1 base and the J gene lost 4 bases, with 13 bases spanning the gap.

The gene calls are TRBV4-2 and TRBJ2-4; D is ambiguous. V lost 0 bases and J lost 9, with 12 bases in between. The CDR3 spans 14 residues. Per the germline V gene, CDR1 is LGHNA and CDR2 is YNFKEQ. Here the CDR3 DNA reads TGTGCCAGCAGCCAAGAGGGTGACAAGAGCATTCAGTACTTC. This translates into CASSQEGDKSIQYF.

The rearrangement joins TRBV3-1 (or the pseudogene TRBV3-2) to TRBJ1-1; a weak D match, TRBD1 (5 bases). V lost 6 bases and J lost 6, with 8 bases in between. In germline, CDR1 is LGHDT, CDR2 YNNKEL (reference sequence). The CDR3 totals 11 residues. The CDR3, as DNA: TGTGCCAGCAGGGACACCTCTGAAGCTTTCTTT. Amino acid sequence: CASRDTSEAFF.

This clone has a handful of counts. The V call is TRBV27, the J call TRBJ2-7; tentatively, D is TRBD1 (5 bases). V dropped 3 bases and J dropped 2 bases, with 11 bases sitting between them. The CDR3 length is 14 residues. Per germline, CDR1 MNHEY and CDR2 SMNVEV (reference sequence). The DNA for the CDR3 is TGTGCCAGCAGTTTTACAGGCCCACCCTACGAGCAGTACTTC. Translating it yields CASSFTGPPYEQYF.

The gene calls are TRBV5-1 and TRBJ1-6; TRBD1 might be the D (6 bases). The germline CDR1 and CDR2 sequences are SGHRS and YFSETQ. The CDR3 runs 14 residues. Trimming shortened V by 4 bases and J by 13 bases, and 18 bases separated the two germline ends. The CDR3 DNA sequence: TGCGCCAGCAGCCTGGGTGACAGGCCCGAGCCCCTCCACTTT. It specifies CASSLGDRPEPLHF.

The chain recombines TRBV7-3 with TRBJ2-3; D perhaps matches TRBD2 (5 bases). The germline gives CDR1 SGHTA, CDR2 FQGTGA. The CDR3 has 15 residues. The V and J ends lost 5 bases and 2 bases respectively, with 14 bases between them. The CDR3: CASSPGLALTDTQYF. As DNA, the CDR3 is TGTGCCAGCAGCCCTGGACTGGCCCTCACAGATACGCAGTATTTT.

The V and J genes are TRBV5-1 and TRBJ1-3, with D tentatively TRBD1 (6 bases). With 3 bases removed from V and 4 bases from J, the gap between germline ends came to 11 bases. Germline CDR1 and CDR2: SGHRS and YFSETQ. This CDR3 is built from 14 residues. The CDR3 here is CASSSTGFGNTIYF. Here the CDR3 DNA reads TGCGCCAGCAGCTCGACAGGCTTCGGAAACACCATATATTTT.

The V and J genes are TRBV18 and TRBJ2-7, with 10 positions matching TRBD1. The CDR3 totals 15 residues. CDR1 and CDR2 (germline): KGHSH, LQKENI. Trimming took 0 bases from V and 4 from J; bases not matched to a gene: 3. The CDR3 spells CASSPPGTGVYEQYF. Written as DNA, the CDR3 is TGTGCCAGCTCACCACCCGGGACAGGGGTTTACGAGCAGTACTTC.

V gene TRBV5-1 combines with J gene TRBJ1-2; D is possibly TRBD1 (6 bases). In germline, CDR1 is SGHRS, CDR2 YFSETQ. Trimming shortened V by 5 bases and J by 2 bases, and 13 bases separated the two germline ends. CDR3 length equals 14 residues. CDR3 DNA: TGCGCCAGCAGTAATGGACAGACGAACTATGGCTACACCTTC. Amino acid sequence: CASSNGQTNYGYTF.

The chain combines TRBV15 with TRBJ2-4; 10 positions agree with TRBD2. V gave up 1 base and J gave up 7 bases; unmatched junction bases: 7. This CDR3 region has 16 residues. CDR1 and CDR2 from the germline V gene are LNHNV and YYDKDF (reference sequence). As DNA, the CDR3 is TGTGCCACCAGCAGAGGGCAGGGACTAGCGCTGAACATTCAGTACTTC. Translated, it gives CATSRGQGLALNIQYF.

V is TRBV5-1 and J is TRBJ1-5; TRBD1 is a possible D gene (5 bases). The CDR3 totals 14 residues. Germline CDR1 SGHRS, CDR2 YFSETQ. V lost 0 bases, J lost 5 bases, and 9 bases lay in between. The CDR3 loop reads CASSLGGVHQPQHF. Written as DNA, the CDR3 is TGCGCCAGCAGCTTGGGGGGGGTTCATCAGCCCCAGCATTTT.

The chain employs TRBV10-3 and TRBJ2-7, with D tentatively TRBD1 (6 bases). Trimming shortened V by 5 bases and J by 4 bases, and 9 bases separated the two germline ends. The germline V gene encodes CDR1 ENHRY and CDR2 SYGVKD. This CDR3 contains 12 residues. CDR3 sequence: CAISTQGYEQYF. The CDR3 nucleotides read TGTGCCATCAGTACGCAGGGGTACGAGCAGTACTTC.

The chain couples TRBV10-1 to TRBJ1-5; D gene uncertain. V lost 7 bases and J lost 3, with 7 bases in between. Germline lookup yields CDR1 WNHNN and CDR2 SYGVQD (reference sequence). CDR3 length: 12 amino acids. CDR3 loop: CASTRFNQPQHF. The CDR3 DNA reads TGCGCCAGCACCAGGTTCAATCAGCCCCAGCATTTT.

The V gene is TRBV2, the J gene TRBJ2-7; TRBD1 is a possible D gene (6 bases). The CDR3 sequence is 13 residues long. Germline lookup yields CDR1 SNHLY and CDR2 FYNNEI. V lost 4 bases, J lost 9 bases, and 16 bases lay in between. CDR3 amino acids: CASSVEIQGAQYF. The CDR3 bases are TGTGCCAGCAGTGTGGAAATACAGGGAGCGCAGTACTTC.

The chain recombines TRBV7-2 with TRBJ2-1; D is unclear. CDR1 SGHTA and CDR2 FQGNSA come from the germline V gene. Trimming took off 1 base at V and 0 bases at J, with 7 bases between the two ends. The CDR3 covers 15 residues. This chain's CDR3 is CASSLGAVSYNEQFF. In DNA, the CDR3 is TGTGCCAGCAGCTTAGGGGCAGTCTCCTACAATGAGCAGTTCTTC. Combining the CDR3 with reference TRBV7-2 and TRBJ2-1 gives the whole variable domain GAGVSQSPSNKVTEKGKDVELRCDPISGHTALYWYRQSLGQGLEFLIYFQGNSAPDKSGLPSDRFSAERTGGSVSTLTIQRTQQEDSAVYLCASSLGAVSYNEQFFGPGTRLTVL.

This clone was seen just once. This chain joins TRBV19 and TRBJ1-3; maybe TRBD1 (6 bases). Trimming left V 6 bases short and J 2 bases short, with 11 bases between. The CDR3 runs 14 residues. Germline values: CDR1 LNHDA, CDR2 SQIVND (reference sequence). DNA for the CDR3: TGTGCCAGTAGGCAACAGGGCCCTGGAAACACCATATATTTT. Amino acid sequence: CASRQQGPGNTIYF.

The sample holds one count of this clone. The chain couples TRBV30 to TRBJ1-4, with TRBD1 matching over 9 bases. CDR3 size: 14 residues. Germline values: CDR1 GTSNPN, CDR2 SVGIG (reference sequence). The V segment lost 4 bases and the J segment 5 bases; nucleotides outside the gene matches: 5. This CDR3 reads CAWNRDRENEKLFF. CDR3 nucleotides: TGTGCCTGGAACAGGGACAGGGAGAATGAAAAACTGTTTTTT.

The rearrangement uses TRBV13 and TRBJ2-5, with a weak D call TRBD1 (5 bases). Between the trimmed V and J ends, which lost 4 bases and 4 bases, there was a span of 13 bases. CDR3 length: 14 amino acids. Germline V gene lookup returns CDR1 PRHDT and CDR2 FYEKMQ (reference sequence). CDR3 DNA sequence: TGTGCCAGCAGCTCCATCAGGGTAGGAGAGACCCAGTACTTC. Translation gives CASSSIRVGETQYF.

The chain has TRBV20-1 and TRBJ1-6; D not certain. CDR1 and CDR2 from the germline V gene are DFQATT and SNEGSKA (reference sequence). The CDR3 spans 13 residues. V was shortened by 3 bases and J by 6 bases, with 9 bases between the two germline ends. CDR3 loop: CSASPRLNSPLHF. The CDR3 coding sequence is TGCAGTGCTAGTCCCAGGCTTAATTCACCCCTCCACTTT.

The V call is TRBV24-1, the J call TRBJ1-2, with a weak D call TRBD1 (6 bases). Germline V gives CDR1 KGHDR, CDR2 SFDVKD. V gave up 7 bases and J gave up 8 bases, with 7 bases separating them. The CDR3 sequence is 10 residues long. CDR3 loop: CATRQGGYTF. As DNA, the CDR3 is TGTGCCACCAGGCAGGGGGGCTACACCTTC.

The J gene is TRBJ2-7, the V gene TRBV19; perhaps TRBD1 as D (6 bases). Germline CDR1 and CDR2: LNHDA and SQIVND (reference sequence). There are 15 residues in the CDR3. V lost 5 bases and J lost 3, with 17 bases in between. CDR3 region: CASSSSGRGYYEQYF. The CDR3 DNA follows: TGTGCCAGTAGTTCATCGGGCAGGGGTTACTACGAGCAGTACTTC.